Given below is one TCR beta chain in context. Authors of the study amplified TCR beta CDR3 regions from RNA transcripts. First-round RT-PCR with HTBI primers amplified the TCR CDR3 region. TCRdb reprocessed the multiplex PCR reads with MiXCR, giving one entry per CDR3 protein. The sample yields roughly 300,000 distinct CDR3 sequences, more than 11% seen once. The sample belongs to a study of T cells in Graves' hyperthyroidism and ophthalmopathy. The germline V and J ends were trimmed by 2 bases and 8 bases, with 7 bases remaining between them. CDR3 size: 13 residues. In germline, CDR1 is LGHDT, CDR2 YNNKEL (reference sequence).

This clonotype was obtained from a woman younger than 45 with Graves' hyperthyroidism. The sample comprised blood. This chain uses TRBV3-1 with TRBJ1-6; D is undetermined. The DNA of the CDR3 is TGTGCCAGCAGCCAATCGGGTGATTCACCCCTCCACTTT. Amino acids: CASSQSGDSPLHF.